Listed below are T cell receptor beta chains from one sample, sequenced in a study of beta chain features in type 1 diabetes. The method was immunoSEQ multiplex PCR; TCRdb's version includes in-frame clones alone and lacks a portion of them. The table shows roughly 500,000 clones, with about 30% occurring only once. Specimen: naive CD4+ T cells from blood. Source of these receptors: a man between 18 and 29 years old in good health. Both conserved end residues are part of each CDR3. A D gene is named only where the DNA matches it firmly. A clone size is listed for some rows: how often the clone was seen (once, few, many), or a class if it is expanded.

j_gene | abundance | v_gene | d_gene | CDR3aa | CDR3nt
TRBJ1-1 | few | TRBV9 | TRBD1 | CASSPRTGGSNTEAFF | TGTGCCAGCAGCCCCCGGACAGGGGGATCGAACACTGAAGCTTTCTTT
TRBJ2-1 | once | TRBV10-3 | TRBD2 | CAITGLAEPSSYNEQFF | TGTGCCATCACGGGACTAGCGGAACCCAGCTCCTACAATGAGCAGTTCTTC
TRBJ1-1 | once | TRBV9 | - | CASSPTGNTEAFF | TGTGCCAGCAGCCCCACAGGGAACACTGAAGCTTTCTTT
TRBJ1-1 | few | TRBV14 | - | CASSPTRGNTEAFF | TGTGCCAGCAGCCCTACAAGGGGAAACACTGAAGCTTTCTTT
TRBJ2-1 | - | TRBV7-9 | TRBD1 | CASSPRGTGYNEQFF | TGTGCCAGCAGCCCTCGAGGGACAGGGTACAATGAGCAGTTCTTC
TRBJ1-4 | - | TRBV30 | - | CAWSSQTNDKLFF | TGTGCCTGGAGTTCTCAGACTAATGATAAACTGTTTTTT
TRBJ2-2 | - | TRBV28 | - | CASSVDSAGELFF | TGTGCCAGCAGTGTCGACAGTGCCGGGGAGCTGTTTTTT
TRBJ2-1 | - | TRBV30 | - | CASRTGPYNEQFF | TGTGCCTCAAGGACGGGTCCCTACAATGAGCAGTTCTTC
TRBJ2-5 | - | TRBV5-4 | - | CASSGATTQETQYF | TGTGCCAGCAGCGGCGCGACTACACAAGAGACCCAGTACTTC
TRBJ2-7 | - | TRBV29-1 | TRBD1 | CSVGTGEFFHEQYF | TGCAGCGTTGGGACAGGGGAATTCTTCCACGAGCAGTACTTC
TRBJ2-3 | few | TRBV4-2 | TRBD1 | CASSQETGTGTDTQYF | TGTGCCAGCAGCCAAGAAACCGGGACAGGGACAGATACGCAGTATTTT
TRBJ2-7 | - | TRBV29-1 | - | CSVVRDRDEQYF | TGCAGCGTTGTCCGGGACCGAGACGAGCAGTACTTC
TRBJ2-1 | - | TRBV15 | - | CATSRAVGSSYNEQFF | TGTGCCACCAGCCGTGCTGTGGGGAGCTCCTACAATGAGCAGTTCTTC
TRBJ2-5 | few | TRBV4-3 | - | CASSQGRRETQYF | TGCGCCAGCAGCCAAGGAAGGCGGGAGACCCAGTACTTC
TRBJ2-7 | few | TRBV30 | - | CACERFSYEQYF | TGTGCCTGTGAAAGGTTTTCCTACGAGCAGTACTTC
TRBJ2-2 | few | TRBV7-9 | - | CASRPGHNTGELFF | TGTGCCAGCAGACCGGGACACAACACCGGGGAGCTGTTTTTT
TRBJ2-6 | - | TRBV7-3 | - | CASSFPLAGANVLTF | TGTGCCAGCAGCTTTCCCTTGGCCGGGGCCAACGTCCTGACTTTC
TRBJ2-1 | - | TRBV5-1 | TRBD2 | CASSLETSGRRINEQFF | TGCGCCAGCAGCTTGGAGACTAGCGGGAGGAGGATCAATGAGCAGTTCTTC
TRBJ2-7 | - | TRBV7-9 | - | CASSARRAPTYEQYF | TGTGCCAGCAGCGCGAGGCGAGCCCCGACCTACGAGCAGTACTTC
TRBJ1-2 | - | TRBV4-3 | - | CASSQVRTEANYGYTF | TGCGCCAGCAGCCAAGTACGGACGGAAGCTAACTATGGCTACACCTTC
TRBJ1-5 | few | TRBV30 | - | CAWSSGGFIVNQPQHF | TGTGCCTGGAGTTCCGGAGGTTTTATAGTCAATCAGCCCCAGCATTTT
TRBJ1-1 | - | TRBV7-7 | - | CASSLTENTEAFF | TGTGCCAGCAGCTTAACGGAGAACACTGAAGCTTTCTTT
TRBJ2-6 | - | TRBV6-5 | - | CASSYDFSGANVLTF | TGTGCCAGCAGTTACGACTTCTCTGGGGCCAACGTCCTGACTTTC
TRBJ1-5 | few | TRBV30 | - | CAWDSNNQPQHF | TGTGCCTGGGACAGCAACAATCAGCCCCAGCATTTT
TRBJ2-7 | - | TRBV25-1 | TRBD2 | CASSAASGTYYEQYF | TGTGCCAGCAGTGCCGCTAGCGGGACCTACTACGAGCAGTACTTC
TRBJ1-2 | - | TRBV30 | - | CALGGRGDYTF | TGTGCCCTGGGGGGGCGAGGAGACTACACCTTC